Listed below are T cell receptor beta chains from one sample, sequenced in a study of T cells in Graves' hyperthyroidism and ophthalmopathy. TCRdb recomputed calls from the multiplex PCR reads with MiXCR, one row per CDR3 protein. The sample lists 450,000 to 650,000 distinct CDR3 sequences, 12% to 15% occurring once. The source material was blood. These receptor sequences come from a woman under 30 with Graves' ophthalmopathy. Both conserved end residues are part of each CDR3. Fields, in order: J gene, D gene, clone size, V gene, CDR3 protein, CDR3 DNA. A D gene is named only where the DNA matches it firmly. Only some rows state a clone size, as once, few, many or a class for expanded clones.

TRBJ2-7 | . | . | TRBV20-1 | CSAMDGYEQYF | TGCAGTGCTATGGACGGCTACGAGCAGTACTTC
TRBJ2-1 | . | many | TRBV28 | CASSFNLAEQFF | TGTGCCAGCAGTTTTAACCTTGCTGAGCAGTTCTTC
TRBJ1-2 | TRBD1 | once | TRBV20-1 | CSGGTGGAYGYTF | TGCAGTGGTGGGACAGGGGGCGCATATGGCTACACCTTC
TRBJ2-5 | TRBD1 | many | TRBV6-1 | CASSLRTGVVLYF | TGTGCCAGCAGTCTCCGGACAGGGGTAGTACTGTACTTC
TRBJ1-2 | . | many | TRBV7-9 | CASSIEGASLYGYTF | TGTGCCAGCAGCATCGAAGGAGCGTCTCTATATGGCTACACCTTC
TRBJ2-3 | TRBD2 | few | TRBV29-1 | CSVWLAGVGDTQYF | TGCAGCGTTTGGCTAGCGGGAGTAGGAGATACGCAGTATTTT
TRBJ2-7 | . | many | TRBV29-1 | CSVRESLGVYEQYF | TGCAGCGTGAGGGAGTCCTTGGGCGTATACGAGCAGTACTTC
TRBJ2-7 | TRBD2 | . | TRBV28 | CASRYPGLGRPTSYEQYF | TGTGCCAGCAGATATCCGGGACTAGGAAGGCCTACCTCCTACGAGCAGTACTTC
TRBJ2-7 | . | few | TRBV19 | CASTFKQGLEQYF | TGTGCCAGTACGTTTAAGCAGGGGCTCGAGCAGTACTTC
TRBJ1-2 | . | many | TRBV5-5 | CASSTERGARGYTF | TGTGCCAGCAGCACTGAACGGGGGGCACGTGGCTACACCTTC
TRBJ2-3 | . | many | TRBV20-1 | CSAPESGKGTDTQYF | TGCAGTGCTCCGGAGAGTGGGAAGGGCACAGATACGCAGTATTTT
TRBJ2-5 | TRBD2 | many | TRBV6-2/TRBV6-3 | CASSLAGWVQETQYF | TGTGCCAGCAGCTTAGCGGGATGGGTACAAGAGACCCAGTACTTC
TRBJ2-7 | TRBD1 | few | TRBV19 | CASSARDRPTYEQYF | TGTGCCAGTAGTGCCCGGGACAGACCTACCTACGAGCAGTACTTC
TRBJ2-1 | . | few | TRBV27 | CASSHRSYNEQFF | TGTGCCAGCAGTCACCGCTCCTACAATGAGCAGTTCTTC